A selection of T cell receptor beta chains follows, all from one sample in a study of T cell repertoires in cytomegalovirus infection. TCRdb passed the reads through MiXCR, listing each CDR3 protein once. This sample has roughly 120,000 distinct CDR3 sequences, with roughly 32% found just once. Their antigens are not known. The input for sequencing was CD8+ T cells from cultured PBMCs, taken from culture after CMV antigen stimulation. The receptors here all came from a human donor in good health (CMV status not recorded). Some clones in this sample may be carry-over from other donors' samples. CDR3s include the opening cysteine and the closing phenylalanine or tryptophan. Fields, in order: J gene, clone size, V gene, D gene, CDR3 protein, CDR3 DNA. The D gene is left open where the match is weak. Expanded clones are given a class, and other clones once, few, many or no size at all.

TRBJ2-3 - TRBV13 TRBD2 CASSRSGGYTDTQYF TGTGCCAGCAGCCGTAGCGGGGGATACACAGATACGCAGTATTTT
TRBJ2-7 few TRBV29-1 TRBD1 CSVGTGGTYEQYF TGCAGCGTCGGGACAGGCGGAACCTACGAGCAGTACTTC
TRBJ1-1 many TRBV7-6 TRBD1 CASSPYNRGLTEAFF TGTGCCAGCAGCCCGTACAACAGGGGGTTGACTGAAGCTTTCTTT
TRBJ2-1 - TRBV27 - CASSKRGDKQFF TGTGCCAGCAGTAAACGTGGGGATAAGCAGTTCTTC
TRBJ2-1 - TRBV27 - CASSFSSSPGNEQFF TGTGCCAGCAGCTTCTCTTCCTCGCCGGGTAATGAGCAGTTCTTC
TRBJ1-1 - TRBV19 - CASSIAGTSGEAFF TGTGCCAGTAGTATAGCAGGGACATCAGGTGAAGCTTTCTTT
TRBJ2-1 few TRBV28 TRBD1 CASSRTGEGNEQFF TGTGCCAGCAGCCGGACAGGGGAGGGTAATGAGCAGTTCTTC
TRBJ2-1 - TRBV4-2 TRBD2 CASSHSSGGADQFF TGTGCCAGCAGCCATAGTAGCGGGGGGGCGGACCAGTTCTTC
TRBJ2-1 - TRBV7-8 - CASGSSEQFF TGTGCCAGCGGGTCGTCCGAGCAGTTCTTC
TRBJ2-1 - TRBV6-6 - CASSYRLGHEQFF TGTGCCAGCAGTTATCGGCTAGGCCATGAGCAGTTCTTC
TRBJ2-7 - TRBV9 - CASSVDSGTYEQYF TGTGCCAGCAGCGTAGACAGTGGAACCTACGAGCAGTACTTC
TRBJ1-1 - TRBV27 TRBD1 CASGQGAGTEAFF TGTGCCAGCGGACAGGGGGCGGGCACTGAAGCTTTCTTT
TRBJ2-7 - TRBV7-2 TRBD1 CASSLGTGHYEQYF TGTGCCAGCAGCTTAGGGACAGGGCACTACGAGCAGTACTTC
TRBJ1-5 - TRBV7-2 - CTSSLGLNNQPQHF TGTACCAGCAGCTTAGGACTTAACAATCAGCCCCAGCATTTT
TRBJ1-6 few TRBV28 TRBD1 CASSKVDRDSPLHF TGTGCCAGCAGTAAAGTCGACAGGGATTCACCCCTCCACTTT
TRBJ2-7 few TRBV7-9 - CASSPPALTLYEQYF TGTGCCAGCAGCCCCCCGGCTCTTACCTTATACGAGCAGTACTTC
TRBJ2-2 - TRBV6-5 TRBD1 CASSYRTGPGELFF TGTGCCAGCAGCTACCGGACAGGGCCCGGGGAGCTGTTTTTT
TRBJ1-4 medium-sized TRBV7-8 - CASSLGDIPEKLFF TGTGCCAGCAGCTTAGGGGACATTCCGGAAAAACTGTTTTTT
TRBJ2-2 - TRBV7-6 - CASSPTPGLPFTGELFF TGTGCCAGCAGTCCTACACCGGGACTCCCGTTCACCGGGGAGCTGTTTTTT
TRBJ1-4 - TRBV7-2 - CASSSGAANEKLFF TGTGCCAGCAGCTCGGGGGCGGCTAATGAAAAACTGTTTTTT
TRBJ2-3 - TRBV12-3/TRBV12-4 - CASSSLWTTSTDTQYF TGTGCCAGCAGTTCTTTGTGGACTACTAGCACAGATACGCAGTATTTT
TRBJ2-1 - TRBV6-1 - CASSTSFSYNEQFF TGTGCCAGCAGTACTAGTTTCTCCTACAATGAGCAGTTCTTC
TRBJ2-1 - TRBV7-9 - CASSLGWAGNEQFF TGTGCCAGCAGCTTAGGGTGGGCCGGGAATGAGCAGTTCTTC
TRBJ1-5 many TRBV20-1 TRBD1 CSARPQRQGQNQPQHF TGCAGTGCTAGACCCCAGAGACAGGGGCAGAATCAGCCCCAGCATTTT
TRBJ2-1 - TRBV20-1 TRBD1 CSAPGQGFYNEQFF TGCAGTGCACCGGGACAGGGATTCTACAATGAGCAGTTCTTC
TRBJ2-1 few TRBV2 - CASSGIVRNEQFF TGTGCCAGCAGTGGGATAGTCCGCAATGAGCAGTTCTTC
TRBJ2-7 - TRBV28 - CASSYGTLGEQYF TGTGCCAGCAGCTATGGTACCCTCGGCGAGCAGTACTTC
TRBJ2-7 - TRBV4-2 TRBD2 CASSQDSSGGYEQYF TGTGCCAGCAGCCAAGATTCCAGCGGGGGCTACGAGCAGTACTTC
TRBJ2-3 - TRBV7-2 TRBD2 CASSYEGLAGGPSTDTQYF TGTGCCAGCAGCTATGAGGGACTAGCGGGGGGCCCTAGCACAGATACGCAGTATTTT